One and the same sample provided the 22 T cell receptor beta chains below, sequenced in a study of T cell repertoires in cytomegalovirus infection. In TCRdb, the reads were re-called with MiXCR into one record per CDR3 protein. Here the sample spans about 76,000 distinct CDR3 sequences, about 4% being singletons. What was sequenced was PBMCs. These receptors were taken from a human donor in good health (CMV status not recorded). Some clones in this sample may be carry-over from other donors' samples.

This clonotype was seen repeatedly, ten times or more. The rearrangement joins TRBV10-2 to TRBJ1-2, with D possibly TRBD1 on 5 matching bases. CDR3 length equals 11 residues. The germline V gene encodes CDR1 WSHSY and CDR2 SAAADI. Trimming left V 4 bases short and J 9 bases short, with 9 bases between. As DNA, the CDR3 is TGCGCCAGCAGTGGGGGCGATCGCTACACCTTC. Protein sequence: CASSGGDRYTF.

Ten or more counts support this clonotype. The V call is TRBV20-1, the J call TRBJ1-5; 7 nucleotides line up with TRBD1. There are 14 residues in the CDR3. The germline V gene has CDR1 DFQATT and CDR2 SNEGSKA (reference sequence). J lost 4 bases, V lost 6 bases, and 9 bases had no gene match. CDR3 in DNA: TGCAGTGCCATCCGGGACAGATCGAATCAGCCCCAGCATTTT. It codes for CSAIRDRSNQPQHF.

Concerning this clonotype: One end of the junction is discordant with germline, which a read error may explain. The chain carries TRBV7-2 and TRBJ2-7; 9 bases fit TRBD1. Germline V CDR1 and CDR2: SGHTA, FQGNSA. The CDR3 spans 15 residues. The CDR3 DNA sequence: TGTGCCAGCATCTTAATCTCGACAGGGGGGGACGAGCAGTACTTC. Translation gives CASILISTGGDEQYF.

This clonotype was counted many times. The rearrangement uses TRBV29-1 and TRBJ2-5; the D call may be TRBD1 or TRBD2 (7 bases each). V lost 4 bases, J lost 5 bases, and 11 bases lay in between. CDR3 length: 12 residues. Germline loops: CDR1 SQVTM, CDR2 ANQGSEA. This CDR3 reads CSVGQGGETQYF. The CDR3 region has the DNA TGCAGCGTTGGGCAGGGGGGGGAGACCCAGTACTTC.

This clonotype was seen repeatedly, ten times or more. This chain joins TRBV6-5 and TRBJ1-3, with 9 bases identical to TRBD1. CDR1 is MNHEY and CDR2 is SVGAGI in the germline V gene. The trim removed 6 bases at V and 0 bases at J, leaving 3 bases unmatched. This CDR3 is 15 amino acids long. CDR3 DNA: TGTGCCAGCAGGCTGGGACAGGGCTCTGGAAACACCATATATTTT. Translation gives CASRLGQGSGNTIYF.

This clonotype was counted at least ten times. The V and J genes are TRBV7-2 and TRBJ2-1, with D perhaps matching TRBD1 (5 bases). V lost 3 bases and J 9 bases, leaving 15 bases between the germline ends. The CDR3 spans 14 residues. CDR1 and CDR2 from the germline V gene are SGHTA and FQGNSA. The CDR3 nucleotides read TGTGCCAGCAGCTTTGTTAGGGGTGACGGTGAGCAGTTCTTC. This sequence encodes CASSFVRGDGEQFF.

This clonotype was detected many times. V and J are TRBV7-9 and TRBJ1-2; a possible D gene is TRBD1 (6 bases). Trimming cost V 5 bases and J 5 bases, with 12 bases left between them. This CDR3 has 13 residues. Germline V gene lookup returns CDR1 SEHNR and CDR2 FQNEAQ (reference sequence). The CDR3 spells CASSAGQQYGYTF. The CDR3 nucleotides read TGTGCCAGCAGCGCAGGACAGCAGTATGGCTACACCTTC.

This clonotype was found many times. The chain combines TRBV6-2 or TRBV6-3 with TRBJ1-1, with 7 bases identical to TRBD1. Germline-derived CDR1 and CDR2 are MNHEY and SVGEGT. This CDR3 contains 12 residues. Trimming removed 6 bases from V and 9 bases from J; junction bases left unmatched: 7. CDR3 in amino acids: CASSADREQAFF. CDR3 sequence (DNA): TGTGCCAGCAGCGCTGACAGGGAACAAGCTTTCTTT.

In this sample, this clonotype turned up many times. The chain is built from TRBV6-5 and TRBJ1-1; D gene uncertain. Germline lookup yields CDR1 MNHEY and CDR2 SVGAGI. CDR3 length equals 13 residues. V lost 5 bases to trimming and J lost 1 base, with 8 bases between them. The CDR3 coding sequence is TGTGCCAGCAGTCCACGGGCGAACACTGAAGCTTTCTTT. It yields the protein CASSPRANTEAFF.

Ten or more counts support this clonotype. The CDR3: CASSFYYEQYF. The CDR3, as DNA: TGTGCCAGCAGTTTTTACTACGAGCAGTACTTC. The genes are TRBV28 and TRBJ2-7; no reliable D call. V was cut by 3 bases and J by 3 bases, with 3 bases left in between. This CDR3 has 11 residues. From germline, CDR1 is MDHEN and CDR2 SYDVKM.

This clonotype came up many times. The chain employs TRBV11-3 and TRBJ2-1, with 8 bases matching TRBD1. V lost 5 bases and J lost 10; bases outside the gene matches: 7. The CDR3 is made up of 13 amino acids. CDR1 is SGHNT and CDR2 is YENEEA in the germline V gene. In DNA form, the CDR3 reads TGTGCCAGCAGCACTCAGGGGGCTCGGGAGCAGTTCTTC. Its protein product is CASSTQGAREQFF.

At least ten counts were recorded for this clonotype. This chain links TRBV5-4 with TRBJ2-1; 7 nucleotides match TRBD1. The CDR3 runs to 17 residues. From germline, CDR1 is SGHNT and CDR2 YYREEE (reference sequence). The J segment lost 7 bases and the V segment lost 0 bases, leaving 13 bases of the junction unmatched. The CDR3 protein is CASSLGTWDRTWNEQFF. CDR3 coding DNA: TGTGCCAGCAGCTTGGGGACGTGGGACAGAACTTGGAATGAGCAGTTCTTC.

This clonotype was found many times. CDR3 sequence: CASSDIGGDTQYF. CDR3 bases: TGTGCCAGCAGTGATATCGGTGGAGATACGCAGTATTTT. The chain couples TRBV6-1 to TRBJ2-3; no clear D. With 3 bases removed from V and 5 bases from J, the gap between germline ends came to 9 bases. The CDR3 consists of 13 residues. Germline CDR1 and CDR2: MNHNS and SASEGT.

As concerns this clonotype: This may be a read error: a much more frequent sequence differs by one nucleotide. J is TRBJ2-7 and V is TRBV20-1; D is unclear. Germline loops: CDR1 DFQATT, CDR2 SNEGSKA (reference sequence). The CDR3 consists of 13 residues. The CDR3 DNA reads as TGCAGTGCTAGCGACGACAAAACCTACGCGCAGTACTTC. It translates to CSASDDKTYAQYF.

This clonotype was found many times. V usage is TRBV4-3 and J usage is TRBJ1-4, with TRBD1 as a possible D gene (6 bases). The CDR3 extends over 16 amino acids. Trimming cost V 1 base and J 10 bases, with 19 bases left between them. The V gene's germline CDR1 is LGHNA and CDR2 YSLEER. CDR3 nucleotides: TGCGCCAGCAGCCAAGTACTAGGGGGAGTTCAAGGAAAACTGTTTTTT. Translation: CASSQVLGGVQGKLFF.

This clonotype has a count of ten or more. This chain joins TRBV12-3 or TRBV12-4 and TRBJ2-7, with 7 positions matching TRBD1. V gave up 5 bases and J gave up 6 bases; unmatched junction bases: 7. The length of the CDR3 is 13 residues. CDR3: CASSQGQALEQYF. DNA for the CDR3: TGTGCCAGCAGTCAAGGACAGGCTCTCGAGCAGTACTTC.

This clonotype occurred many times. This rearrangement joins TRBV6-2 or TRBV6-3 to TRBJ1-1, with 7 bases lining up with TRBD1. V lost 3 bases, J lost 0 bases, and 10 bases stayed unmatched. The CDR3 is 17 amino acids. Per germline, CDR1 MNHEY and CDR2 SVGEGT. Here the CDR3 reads CASSYDLGQPMNTEAFF. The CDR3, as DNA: TGTGCCAGCAGTTATGACCTGGGACAGCCTATGAACACTGAAGCTTTCTTT.

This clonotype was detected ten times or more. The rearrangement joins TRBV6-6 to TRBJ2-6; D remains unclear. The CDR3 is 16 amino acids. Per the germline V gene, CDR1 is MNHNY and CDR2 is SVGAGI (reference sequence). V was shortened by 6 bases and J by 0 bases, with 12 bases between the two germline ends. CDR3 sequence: CASRRFVTSGANVLTF. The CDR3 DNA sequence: TGTGCCAGCAGACGGTTCGTGACCTCTGGGGCCAACGTCCTGACTTTC.

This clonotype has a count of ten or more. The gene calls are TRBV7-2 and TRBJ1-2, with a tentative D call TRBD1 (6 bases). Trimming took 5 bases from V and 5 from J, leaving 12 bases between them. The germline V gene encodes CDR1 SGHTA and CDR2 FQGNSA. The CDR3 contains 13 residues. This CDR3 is CASSLGHLYGYTF. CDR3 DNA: TGTGCCAGCAGCCTGGGACACCTGTATGGCTACACCTTC.

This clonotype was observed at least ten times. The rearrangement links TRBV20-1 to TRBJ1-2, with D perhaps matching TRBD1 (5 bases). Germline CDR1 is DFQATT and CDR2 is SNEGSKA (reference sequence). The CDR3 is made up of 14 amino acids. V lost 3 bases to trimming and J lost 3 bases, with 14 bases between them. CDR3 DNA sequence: TGCAGTGCTAGGCATGGGGCAGGTGACTATGGCTACACCTTC. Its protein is CSARHGAGDYGYTF.

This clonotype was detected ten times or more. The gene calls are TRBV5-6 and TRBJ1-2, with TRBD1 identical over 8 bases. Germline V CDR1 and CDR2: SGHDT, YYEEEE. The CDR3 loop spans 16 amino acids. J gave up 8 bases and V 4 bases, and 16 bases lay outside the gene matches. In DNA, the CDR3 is TGTGCCAGCAGCACTTCCGGGACAGGTGAACTGAGGGGCTACACCTTC. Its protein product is CASSTSGTGELRGYTF. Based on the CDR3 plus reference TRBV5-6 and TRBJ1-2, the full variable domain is DAGVTQSPTHLIKTRGQQVTLRCSPKSGHDTVSWYQQALGQGPQFIFQYYEEEERQRGNFPDRFSGHQFPNYSSELNVNALLLGDSALYLCASSTSGTGELRGYTFGSGTRLTVV.

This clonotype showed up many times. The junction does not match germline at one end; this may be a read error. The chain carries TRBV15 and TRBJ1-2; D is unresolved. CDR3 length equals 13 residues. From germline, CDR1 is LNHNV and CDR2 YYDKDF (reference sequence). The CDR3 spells CATSRDLDPLNFF. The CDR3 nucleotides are TGTGCCACCAGCAGAGATTTAGACCCCCTAAACTTCTTC.